This T cell receptor (beta chain) is drawn from a study of blood T cell repertoires in COVID-19 (TCRdb year 2020). Some background on the complete study: Samples from collaborators originated in the United States, Italy and Spain and spanned both the acute and convalescent phases of COVID-19. The material from the prospective study consisted of cDNA or gDNA derived from T cells, B-cell-depleted T cells, or PBMCs. Subjects who had been exposed to COVID-19, were actively infected with it, or had recovered from it provided the deeply sampled blood TCRbeta repertoires that made up the dataset. The repertoires were released in a freely available public database meant as a resource for research on the immune response to SARS-CoV-2. Samples were obtained from the ongoing ImmuneRACE study (first 160 participants) and from 1,254 subjects provided by 6 global collaborators. Nearly every sample came with metadata listing a de-identified subject ID, COVID-19 status, age in years and sex. Where available, HLA class I and class II types were obtained from metadata supplied by the sample provider rather than from assay-based typing. Overall study results and their limits: How much clinical and demographic metadata was included differed by source and by participant, and the metadata was provided uncurated.

Whole blood was collected in K2EDTA tubes by collaborating institutions according to the institutions' own protocols. For TCRbeta analysis, collaborator samples were shipped as frozen whole blood, as isolated PBMCs, or as DNA extracted from either sample type. TCRbeta CDR3 regions were amplified from genomic DNA using the immunoSEQ Assay, a bias-controlled multiplex PCR. In the paper's pipeline: Nucleated cell counts per sample were estimated from amplification of reference gene primers within the assay. Sequence reads were collapsed and filtered to measure the absolute abundance of every unique TCRbeta CDR3 rearrangement. For each sample, productive Simpson clonality was calculated as the square root of Simpson's diversity index across productive rearrangements. This immuneACCESS table, as held by TCRdb, lists in-frame sequences with V and J called but not all clones. Of the missing ones, under half trace to an unresolved V gene in checked studies; the others have no known cause. V, J and clone size were drawn from that table, and D and trimming were deduced from the DNA. This sample holds 120,000 or so clones; around four fifths were observed only once. In total, the top ten clones hold just under 25% of the sample.

The CDR3 covers 16 residues, taking in both the cysteine and the phenylalanine. Only the CDR3 part of the read is kept: 48 bases, read in frame from the first base. V is pruned by 7 bases and J by 6 bases, leaving 13 bases of the junction without a gene match. The germline V gene provides CDR1 SGHDT and CDR2 YYEEEE. To note about this clone: What antigen it recognizes has not been identified. The record has no base qualities; no much larger clone is one base away.

The sequencing input was peripheral blood. This TCR was recovered from a human donor in a cohort sampled during active COVID-19. The chain employs TRBV5-6 and TRBJ2-2, with TRBD1 matching 9 junction bases. The CDR3 reads as follows: CASGNRGQGVSGELFF. The DNA is as follows: TGTGCCAGCGGCAACCGGGGACAGGGTGTCTCCGGGGAGCTGTTTTTT.